One sample yielded the 27 T cell receptor beta chains listed below, sequenced in a study of blood T cell repertoires in COVID-19. Assay: immunoSEQ multiplex PCR; the TCRdb copy retains only in-frame clones and omits some. The top ten hold more than 1% of the sample, which has 85,000 to 90,000 clones, more than 75% seen once. The sample was peripheral blood. These receptor sequences come from a woman older than 75 with acute or convalescent COVID-19.

The rearrangement uses TRBV5-1 and TRBJ2-5; D is uncertain. This CDR3 has 14 amino acids. From germline, CDR1 is SGHRS and CDR2 YFSETQ. V dropped 4 bases and J dropped 1 base, with 11 bases sitting between them. The CDR3 protein is CASSPPVSQETQYF. In DNA form, the CDR3 reads TGCGCCAGCAGCCCCCCGGTGTCCCAAGAGACCCAGTACTTC.

V usage is TRBV28 and J usage is TRBJ2-1, with D maybe TRBD1 (5 bases). V gave up 5 bases and J gave up 0 bases, with 17 bases separating them. Germline CDR1 reads MDHEN; CDR2 reads SYDVKM. CDR3 size: 17 residues. CDR3: CASSKYFQGLSYNEQFF. As DNA, the CDR3 is TGTGCCAGCAGTAAATATTTTCAGGGTCTCTCCTACAATGAGCAGTTCTTC. Supplemented by reference TRBV28 and TRBJ2-1, the full variable domain reads DVKVTQSSRYLVKRTGEKVFLECVQDMDHENMFWYRQDPGLGLRLIYFSYDVKMKEKGDIPEGYSVSREKKERFSLILESASTNQTSMYLCASSKYFQGLSYNEQFFGPGTRLTVL.

This chain joins TRBV6-6 and TRBJ2-3, with D uncertain. The CDR3 is 16 residues long. V shed 5 bases and J shed 2 bases, with 17 bases lying between them. Germline assignment: CDR1 MNHNY and CDR2 SVGAGI (reference sequence). Written as DNA, the CDR3 is TGTGCCAGCAGTCCCCCGGCGGCTATCTTCACAGATACGCAGTATTTT. This codes for CASSPPAAIFTDTQYF.

Points on this clone: A much larger clonotype is one base distant, so this may be a read error. At the DNA level, this CDR3 is encoded by other sequences in the same sample as well. The chain is built from TRBV9 and TRBJ2-7; D might be TRBD1 (6 bases). Trimming shortened V by 0 bases and J by 1 base, and 8 bases separated the two germline ends. The CDR3 length is 14 residues. CDR1 and CDR2 (germline): SGDLS, YYNGEE. As DNA, the CDR3 is TGTGCCAGCAGCGTAGGGGACACATCCTACGAGCAGTACTTC. Protein sequence: CASSVGDTSYEQYF.

This clone occurred once. The rearrangement links TRBV27 to TRBJ2-3, with D hard to call. Germline CDR1 MNHEY, CDR2 SMNVEV (reference sequence). This CDR3 comprises 11 residues. Between the trimmed V and J ends, which lost 4 bases and 4 bases, there was a span of 3 bases. CDR3: CASSSSDTQYF. The CDR3 coding sequence is TGTGCCAGCAGTTCTTCAGATACGCAGTATTTT.

The rearrangement joins TRBV19 to TRBJ2-2; TRBD2 matches 8 bases. J gave up 4 bases and V 3 bases, and 4 bases lay outside the gene matches. The CDR3 has 15 amino acids. Germline V CDR1 and CDR2: LNHDA, SQIVND (reference sequence). The CDR3 here is CASSIGGAGTGELFF. The DNA for the CDR3 is TGTGCCAGTAGTATCGGGGGGGCGGGCACCGGGGAGCTGTTTTTT. Full variable domain (missing parts from reference TRBV19 and TRBJ2-2): DGGITQSPKYLFRKEGQNVTLSCEQNLNHDAMYWYRQDPGQGLRLIYYSQIVNDFQKGDIAEGYSVSREKKESFPLTVTSAQKNPTAFYLCASSIGGAGTGELFFGEGSRLTVL.

V gene TRBV10-2 combines with J gene TRBJ2-3, with 9 nucleotides matching TRBD2. The trim removed 6 bases at V and 10 bases at J, leaving 14 bases unmatched. Looked up from germline, CDR1 is WSHSY and CDR2 is SAAADI. The CDR3 totals 15 residues. CDR3 sequence: CASSGGGARGDAQYF. The CDR3 nucleotides are TGCGCCAGCAGCGGCGGGGGGGCGCGGGGCGATGCGCAGTATTTT.

V usage is TRBV18 and J usage is TRBJ2-2; 7 nucleotides line up with TRBD1. CDR1 and CDR2 from the germline V gene are KGHSH and LQKENI. V was clipped by 1 base and J by 1 base; unmatched bases: 0. The length of the CDR3 is 15 residues. DNA of the CDR3: TGTGCCAGCTCACCACGGACAGGGAACACCGGGGAGCTGTTTTTT. It encodes CASSPRTGNTGELFF.

This clone was counted a single time. J is TRBJ2-5 and V is TRBV2; 11 bases fit TRBD2. Germline trimming cut 6 bases from V and 5 bases from J; bases unmatched to any gene: 5. Germline CDR1 reads SNHLY; CDR2 reads FYNNEI. CDR3 length: 14 residues. CDR3: CASSPPSGGETQYF. CDR3 bases: TGTGCCAGCAGCCCACCTAGCGGGGGGGAGACCCAGTACTTC.

The J gene is TRBJ2-1, the V gene TRBV11-2, with TRBD2 identical over 10 bases. The CDR3 totals 15 residues. V gave up 3 bases and J gave up 9 bases; unmatched junction bases: 8. The germline V gene has CDR1 SGHAT and CDR2 FQNNGV. CDR3 sequence reads: CASSFLVAGGGEQFF. CDR3 coding DNA: TGTGCCAGCAGCTTTTTAGTAGCGGGGGGCGGTGAGCAGTTCTTC.

This clone was recorded once. V is TRBV6-5 and J is TRBJ1-1, with D perhaps TRBD1 (6 bases). The CDR3 consists of 16 residues. Between the trimmed V and J ends, which lost 4 bases and 0 bases, there was a span of 15 bases. Germline assignment: CDR1 MNHEY and CDR2 SVGAGI. CDR3 coding DNA: TGTGCCAGCAGTTCACGGACAGTGAACATGAACACTGAAGCTTTCTTT. Translated: CASSSRTVNMNTEAFF.

This chain uses TRBV6-6 with TRBJ1-1; TRBD1 might be the D (6 bases). Trimming left V 7 bases short and J 9 bases short, with 21 bases between. Looked up from germline, CDR1 is MNHNY and CDR2 is SVGAGI (reference sequence). The CDR3 contains 14 residues. The CDR3 DNA reads TGTGCCAGCACCGGGACATTTGGACAGCCCCAAGCTTTCTTT. Its protein product is CASTGTFGQPQAFF.

The chain joins TRBV6-5 to TRBJ2-7; 7 bases agree with TRBD2. V shed 7 bases, J shed 0 bases, and the junction held 6 bases outside the gene matches. The CDR3 spans 14 residues. The germline gives CDR1 MNHEY, CDR2 SVGAGI. The CDR3 nucleotides read TGTGCCAGCACCCGGGGGGTAGCCTCCTACGAGCAGTACTTC. This sequence encodes CASTRGVASYEQYF.

This clone was seen only once. The chain recombines TRBV28 with TRBJ2-1, with 8 positions matching TRBD1. The CDR3 contains 14 residues. CDR1 is MDHEN and CDR2 is SYDVKM in the germline V gene. V gave up 4 bases and J gave up 4 bases; unmatched junction bases: 3. The CDR3 region has the DNA TGTGCCAGCAGTTCGGACAGGGTATACAATGAGCAGTTCTTC. This encodes CASSSDRVYNEQFF.

The gene calls are TRBV7-2 and TRBJ2-2; tentative D call: TRBD1 (5 bases). Germline assignment: CDR1 SGHTA and CDR2 FQGNSA. V gave up 6 bases and J gave up 7 bases, with 12 bases separating them. This CDR3 comprises 13 residues. The CDR3 nucleotides are TGTGCCAGCAGAAGGGGCACTGGCGGGGAGCTGTTTTTT. Protein: CASRRGTGGELFF.

This clone was observed once. The chain combines TRBV13 with TRBJ2-3; weak D call: TRBD2 (7 bases). The V and J ends lost 6 bases and 6 bases respectively, with 13 bases between them. The CDR3 extends over 13 amino acids. CDR1 PRHDT and CDR2 FYEKMQ come from the germline V gene (reference sequence). Here the CDR3 reads CASRTGGPDTQYF. The CDR3 DNA reads as TGTGCCAGCAGAACGGGGGGCCCGGATACGCAGTATTTT.

V gene TRBV4-1 combines with J gene TRBJ1-6; TRBD1 might be the D (5 bases). The CDR3 runs 20 residues. The V gene lost 4 bases and the J gene lost 0 bases, with 22 bases spanning the gap. Germline values: CDR1 MGHRA, CDR2 YSYEKL. The CDR3 DNA follows: TGCGCCAGCAGCCCACAACGGGCTAGTCGGGGGAGCTCCTATAATTCACCCCTCCACTTT. It is translated as CASSPQRASRGSSYNSPLHF.

The chain links TRBV7-3 to TRBJ2-5, with TRBD1 matching over 11 bases. After removal of 4 bases from V and 5 bases from J, the junction contained 12 bases not matched to a gene. Per the germline V gene, CDR1 is SGHTA and CDR2 is FQGTGA. CDR3 size: 17 residues. The CDR3 sequence is CASSSGPGTGGGETQYF. In nucleotides, the CDR3 is TGTGCCAGCAGCTCCGGTCCCGGGACAGGGGGAGGCGAGACCCAGTACTTC.

The J gene is TRBJ2-2, the V gene TRBV3-1 (or the pseudogene TRBV3-2), with D unclear. The CDR3 runs to 12 residues. V shed 1 base and J shed 6 bases, with 3 bases lying between them. Germline lookup yields CDR1 LGHDT and CDR2 YNNKEL (reference sequence). The CDR3 nucleotides read TGTGCCAGCAGCCAAGGGCCCGGGGAGCTGTTTTTT. Amino acid sequence: CASSQGPGELFF.

The chain couples TRBV4-1 to TRBJ1-6; no clear D. V shed 4 bases and J shed 7 bases, with 5 bases lying between them. Germline V gene lookup returns CDR1 MGHRA and CDR2 YSYEKL. CDR3 length: 12 amino acids. The DNA of the CDR3 is TGCGCCAGCAGCCCCTCGAATTCACCCCTCCACTTT. Its protein is CASSPSNSPLHF.

The chain carries TRBV19 and TRBJ2-1; 8 positions match TRBD2. CDR1 and CDR2 from the germline V gene are LNHDA and SQIVND (reference sequence). The trim removed 2 bases at V and 5 bases at J, leaving 5 bases unmatched. The CDR3 length is 15 residues. The CDR3 sequence: CASSIRGGRNNEQFF. For the CDR3, the DNA is TGTGCCAGTAGTATACGGGGGGGCCGTAACAATGAGCAGTTCTTC.

The J gene is TRBJ1-6, the V gene TRBV7-3; 12 bases are shared with TRBD1. Germline V CDR1 and CDR2: SGHTA, FQGTGA. CDR3 size: 15 residues. V shed 4 bases, J shed 6 bases, and the junction held 1 base outside the gene matches. The CDR3 loop reads CASSSGQGANSPLHF. In nucleotides, the CDR3 is TGTGCCAGCAGCTCGGGACAGGGGGCTAATTCACCCCTCCACTTT.

The chain is built from TRBV6-5 and TRBJ2-7; D is unresolved. Trimming left V 8 bases short and J 4 bases short, with 15 bases between. The CDR3 totals 13 residues. The V gene's germline CDR1 is MNHEY and CDR2 SVGAGI. CDR3 nucleotides: TGTGCCAGCCAAATTAGTGGTACGTACGAGCAGTACTTC. Translation: CASQISGTYEQYF.

The chain joins TRBV2 to TRBJ2-7; no definite D call. This CDR3 region has 15 residues. The V gene lost 3 bases and the J gene lost 7 bases, with 19 bases spanning the gap. Germline V lookup: CDR1 SNHLY, CDR2 FYNNEI. The CDR3 region has the DNA TGTGCCAGCAGTGAGGCCCCTGGTGGTCTAGGTGAGCAGTACTTC. Amino acids: CASSEAPGGLGEQYF.

The chain is built from TRBV9 and TRBJ1-6; 9 positions agree with TRBD1. This CDR3 is 15 amino acids long. V lost 4 bases and J lost 6; bases outside the gene matches: 5. CDR1 and CDR2 from the germline V gene are SGDLS and YYNGEE. CDR3 DNA: TGTGCCAGCAGCCCCGGGACAGGGTTTAATTCACCCCTCCACTTT. It codes for CASSPGTGFNSPLHF. Together with reference TRBV9 and TRBJ1-6, the CDR3 gives the full variable domain: DSGVTQTPKHLITATGQRVTLRCSPRSGDLSVYWYQQSLDQGLQFLIQYYNGEERAKGNILERFSAQQFPDLHSELNLSSLELGDSALYFCASSPGTGFNSPLHFGNGTRLTVT.

The chain recombines TRBV4-2 with TRBJ2-7; D unresolved. Germline values: CDR1 LGHNA, CDR2 YNFKEQ. The V and J ends lost 1 base and 5 bases respectively, with 12 bases between them. CDR3 length equals 14 residues. CDR3 bases: TGTGCCAGCAGCCAAGCCCCTTATGAGGACGAGCAGTACTTC. It yields the protein CASSQAPYEDEQYF.

This sequence joins TRBV10-1 and TRBJ2-1; possibly TRBD2 for D (5 bases). From germline, CDR1 is WNHNN and CDR2 SYGVQD (reference sequence). This CDR3 is built from 12 residues. Trimming removed 2 bases from V and 8 bases from J, with 7 bases in between. Here the CDR3 reads CASSERGDEQFF. The CDR3, as DNA: TGCGCCAGCAGTGAGCGGGGTGATGAGCAGTTCTTC.